Shown below are 29 T cell receptor beta chains from a single sample sequenced in a study of PD-1 blockade in classical Hodgkin lymphoma. Sequencing was performed with immunoSEQ multiplex PCR; in TCRdb, only in-frame clones are kept and a portion is missing. The sample contains approximately 44,000 clones, around 71% of which appear only once. All patients relapsed after autologous stem cell transplantation, and brentuximab vedotin exposure varied. The sample here was peripheral blood mononuclear cells (PBMCs), taken at baseline. The receptors were gathered from a human donor with classical Hodgkin lymphoma.

The chain links TRBV7-9 to TRBJ2-1; D not certain. Germline CDR1 SEHNR, CDR2 FQNEAQ (reference sequence). The CDR3 runs to 13 residues. The V end lost 4 bases, the J end lost 5 bases, and 9 bases lay between the germline ends. CDR3 bases: TGTGCCAGCAGCTCCGCCTTAGACAATGAGCAGTTCTTC. It yields the protein CASSSALDNEQFF.

The J gene is TRBJ1-6, the V gene TRBV28, with a possible D match to TRBD1 (5 bases). Trimming removed 3 bases from V and 0 bases from J, with 21 bases in between. This CDR3 comprises 20 residues. The germline V gene encodes CDR1 MDHEN and CDR2 SYDVKM. The CDR3 DNA reads TGTGCCAGCAGTTTTTCCCCCTTGGGGGAGGTGAGCTCCTATAATTCACCCCTCCACTTT. It translates to CASSFSPLGEVSSYNSPLHF.

The chain has TRBV19 and TRBJ2-6; maybe TRBD1 (6 bases). Looked up from germline, CDR1 is LNHDA and CDR2 is SQIVND (reference sequence). The ends were cut back, 5 bases at V and 0 bases at J, with 17 bases in the middle. The CDR3 extends over 18 amino acids. CDR3 sequence: CASSLRTALGSGANVLTF. CDR3 in DNA: TGTGCCAGTAGTTTACGGACAGCTTTGGGCTCTGGGGCCAACGTCCTGACTTTC.

Note on this clone: One end of the junction fails to match germline, which may point to a read error. The chain employs TRBV6-5 and TRBJ1-1; no definite D call. There are 13 residues in the CDR3. CDR1 MNHEY and CDR2 SVGAGI come from the germline V gene. In DNA form, the CDR3 reads TGTGCCAGCAGCTACTTGGGTCAAGTTGAAGCTTTCTTT. Translating it yields CASSYLGQVEAFF.

This sequence joins TRBV29-1 and TRBJ2-3, with D unclear. CDR1 is SQVTM, CDR2 ANQGSEA, per germline. V was pared by 6 bases and J by 5 bases, with 9 bases between. The CDR3 spans 11 residues. CDR3 residues: CSVVQGDTQYF. The CDR3 nucleotides are TGCAGCGTGGTCCAAGGAGATACGCAGTATTTT.

CDR3 region: CASSQEDTLWGYTF. The CDR3 bases are TGCGCCAGCAGCCAAGAGGACACCCTCTGGGGCTACACCTTC. The J gene is TRBJ1-2, the V gene TRBV4-1; tentative D call: TRBD1 (5 bases). The germline V and J ends were trimmed by 0 bases and 8 bases, with 13 bases remaining between them. CDR1 MGHRA and CDR2 YSYEKL come from the germline V gene. The CDR3 loop spans 14 amino acids.

In its sample, this clone was seen a few times. V usage is TRBV28 and J usage is TRBJ1-2; possibly TRBD1 for D (6 bases). The CDR3 totals 17 residues. Germline-derived CDR1 and CDR2 are MDHEN and SYDVKM. The ends were cut back, 4 bases at V and 3 bases at J, with 21 bases in the middle. CDR3 amino acids: CASSSNRQGMGHYGYTF. Written as DNA, the CDR3 is TGTGCCAGCAGTTCAAATCGGCAGGGGATGGGTCACTATGGCTACACCTTC.

This clone was seen just once. The V call is TRBV19, the J call TRBJ2-7, with a tentative D call TRBD1 (6 bases). The CDR3 sequence is 15 residues long. CDR1 is LNHDA, CDR2 SQIVND, per germline (reference sequence). V lost 7 bases and J lost 7, with 23 bases in between. For the CDR3, the DNA is TGTGCCAGTAACCCCGCCATGGACAGTGCCTCGGAGCAGTACTTC. This gives the protein CASNPAMDSASEQYF.

The chain has TRBV27 and TRBJ2-5, with 9 bases that match TRBD2. The J call may be mistaken, given a closer DNA end match to TRBJ2-7. The CDR3 length is 14 residues. Germline-derived CDR1 and CDR2 are MNHEY and SMNVEV (reference sequence). For the CDR3, the DNA is TGTGCCAGCTCAATGACTAGCGGATTCTACGAGCAGTACTTC. As protein: CASSMTSGFYEQYF.

The V call is TRBV6-6, the J call TRBJ2-7, with 9 bases matching TRBD2. This CDR3 contains 16 residues. V lost 6 bases to trimming and J lost 6 bases; unmatched junction nucleotides: 15. Germline lookup yields CDR1 MNHNY and CDR2 SVGAGI (reference sequence). The CDR3 coding sequence is TGTGCCAGCAGCCGACCCCTGGGCGGGAGGGCCTCCGAGCAGTACTTC. Its translation: CASSRPLGGRASEQYF.

This chain's CDR3 is CASTKATDSVYEQYF. In DNA form, the CDR3 reads TGTGCCAGCACTAAAGCCACCGACAGTGTCTACGAGCAGTACTTC. This chain connects TRBV6-6 to TRBJ2-7; a possible D gene is TRBD1 (5 bases). V shed 7 bases and J shed 3 bases, with 19 bases lying between them. This CDR3 is built from 15 residues. Germline CDR1 is MNHNY and CDR2 is SVGAGI (reference sequence).

The chain has TRBV6-1 and TRBJ2-3, with D perhaps TRBD2 (6 bases). The CDR3 totals 15 residues. Germline CDR1 MNHNS, CDR2 SASEGT. V lost 2 bases, J lost 0 bases, and 9 bases lay in between. DNA for the CDR3: TGTGCCAGCAGTGAATTGGAGGGGAGCACAGATACGCAGTATTTT. This sequence encodes CASSELEGSTDTQYF.

Written as DNA, the CDR3 is TGTGCCAGTAGGATGAGGACCGGGGCCAACACTGGAAACACCATATATTTT. This codes for CASRMRTGANTGNTIYF. This chain connects TRBV19 to TRBJ1-3; TRBD1 might be the D (5 bases). Trimming took 6 bases from V and 2 from J, leaving 20 bases between them. Looked up from germline, CDR1 is LNHDA and CDR2 is SQIVND (reference sequence). This CDR3 has 17 residues.

V gene TRBV18 combines with J gene TRBJ1-1; D may be TRBD1 (6 bases). Trimming shortened V by 8 bases and J by 2 bases, and 36 bases separated the two germline ends. The CDR3 extends over 21 amino acids. Per germline, CDR1 KGHSH and CDR2 LQKENI. CDR3 DNA sequence: TGTGCCAGCACAAGCCTTTTTGGGGGGTCGGTGGGGGCCCACTCCAACACTGAAGCTTTCTTT. This codes for CASTSLFGGSVGAHSNTEAFF.

This clone was counted once. The chain links TRBV19 to TRBJ2-1; D might be TRBD2 (6 bases). The V and J ends lost 5 bases and 0 bases respectively, with 23 bases between them. This CDR3 region has 19 residues. The V gene's germline CDR1 is LNHDA and CDR2 SQIVND (reference sequence). The CDR3 bases are TGTGCCAGTAGTTTCCTAGAGGAGCGGGCTAAGAGCTCCTACAATGAGCAGTTCTTC. Translated: CASSFLEERAKSSYNEQFF.

Worth noting for this clone: This sample also contains other DNA sequences that code for the same CDR3. This CDR3 reads CASSVGDRAYYEQYF. DNA for the CDR3: TGTGCCAGCAGCGTAGGGGACAGGGCATACTACGAGCAGTACTTC. This chain uses TRBV9 with TRBJ2-7; 9 positions agree with TRBD1. CDR1 and CDR2 from the germline V gene are SGDLS and YYNGEE. The CDR3 is made up of 15 amino acids. The V segment lost 0 bases and the J segment 3 bases; nucleotides outside the gene matches: 4.

This sequence joins TRBV21-1 and TRBJ2-1; TRBD2 reflects the table's D call only, with no check against the DNA. TRBV21-1 is listed as a pseudogene. This CDR3 has 16 residues. The CDR3 DNA follows: TGTGCCAGCAGCGGGCGCCTAGCGGGGCATACAATCGAGCAGTTCTTC. Its protein product is CASSGRLAGHTIEQFF.

The rearrangement uses TRBV27 and TRBJ1-2; 9 bases match TRBD1. Trimming took 7 bases from V and 8 from J; bases not matched to a gene: 11. This CDR3 has 14 residues. Germline-derived CDR1 and CDR2 are MNHEY and SMNVEV (reference sequence). The CDR3 DNA is TGTGCCAGCACGTCCGGGACAGGGCTCCCAGGCTACACCTTC. Its protein is CASTSGTGLPGYTF.

J is TRBJ1-1 and V is TRBV18, with TRBD1 as a possible D gene (5 bases). CDR1 KGHSH and CDR2 LQKENI come from the germline V gene. V gave up 0 bases and J gave up 7 bases, with 12 bases separating them. The CDR3 extends over 14 amino acids. DNA of the CDR3: TGTGCCAGCTCACCACCGGCGGGGGTGTTTGAAGCTTTCTTT. This encodes CASSPPAGVFEAFF.

This clone was counted a few times. The V gene is TRBV4-1, the J gene TRBJ1-1; possibly TRBD1 for D (5 bases). The CDR3 is 17 amino acids. Germline CDR1 reads MGHRA; CDR2 reads YSYEKL. The V end was cut by 0 bases, the J end by 8 bases, with 22 bases between. CDR3 sequence (DNA): TGCGCCAGCAGCCAAGATAGTCCGGGTCAGGGCGTCAGGGAAGCTTTCTTT. Residues: CASSQDSPGQGVREAFF.

J is TRBJ1-1 and V is TRBV10-3; TRBD1 matches at 9 bases. The CDR3 loop spans 15 amino acids. The germline V gene encodes CDR1 ENHRY and CDR2 SYGVKD. V gave up 0 bases and J gave up 6 bases; unmatched junction bases: 5. CDR3 residues: CAISESGDRVAEAFF. CDR3 bases: TGTGCCATCAGTGAGTCGGGGGACAGGGTAGCTGAAGCTTTCTTT.

This chain joins TRBV4-3 and TRBJ2-6; D ambiguous. V dropped 3 bases and J dropped 0 bases, with 3 bases sitting between them. This CDR3 comprises 14 residues. In germline, CDR1 is LGHNA, CDR2 YSLEER. CDR3 nucleotide sequence: TGCGCCAGCAGCCACTTCTCTGGGGCCAACGTCCTGACTTTC. Protein sequence: CASSHFSGANVLTF.

The chain recombines TRBV18 with TRBJ1-4; 10 positions agree with TRBD1. V lost 3 bases and J lost 8; bases outside the gene matches: 9. The CDR3 totals 16 residues. CDR1 is KGHSH, CDR2 LQKENI, per germline. The CDR3 DNA reads TGTGCCAGCTCACCGAGAGACCGGGACAGGGGCGAAAAACTGTTTTTT. It yields the protein CASSPRDRDRGEKLFF.

The chain is built from TRBV27 and TRBJ1-1, with unresolved D. The CDR3 is made up of 14 amino acids. Per the germline V gene, CDR1 is MNHEY and CDR2 is SMNVEV (reference sequence). Trimming took off 1 base at V and 1 base at J, with 7 bases between the two ends. Written as DNA, the CDR3 is TGTGCCAGCAGTTTATACGCAGGGAACACTGAAGCTTTCTTT. Translated: CASSLYAGNTEAFF.

The table lists this clone with many counts. This chain joins TRBV27 and TRBJ2-7; weak D call: TRBD2 (6 bases). The CDR3 is made up of 16 amino acids. The ends were cut back, 5 bases at V and 1 base at J, with 18 bases in the middle. Germline V gene sequence: CDR1 MNHEY, CDR2 SMNVEV (reference sequence). CDR3 protein: CASSPPLVRGSYEQYF. The CDR3 DNA is TGTGCCAGCAGTCCCCCACTCGTGCGGGGATCCTACGAGCAGTACTTC.

In this sample, this clone turned up many times. The chain carries TRBV28 and TRBJ1-6; D gene ambiguous. The germline CDR1 and CDR2 sequences are MDHEN and SYDVKM. Trimming stripped 7 bases from V and 12 bases from J, with 13 bases between. The CDR3 has 12 residues. This chain's CDR3 is CASTPPRGPLHF. The DNA of the CDR3 is TGTGCCAGCACCCCGCCTCGTGGACCCCTCCACTTT.

This clone appeared many times. Other DNA sequences within the sample encode an identical CDR3. The rearrangement uses TRBV11-2 and TRBJ2-7; no firm D call. The CDR3 consists of 13 residues. Per germline, CDR1 SGHAT and CDR2 FQNNGV. V dropped 1 base and J dropped 3 bases, with 7 bases sitting between them. The CDR3 nucleotides are TGTGCCAGCAGCTTAGGCGACATCTACGAGCAGTACTTC. Its translation is CASSLGDIYEQYF.

The chain combines TRBV11-2 with TRBJ1-5; D gene uncertain. This CDR3 has 14 residues. The ends were cut back, 3 bases at V and 6 bases at J, with 12 bases in the middle. Germline assignment: CDR1 SGHAT and CDR2 FQNNGV. The CDR3: CASSFKGGLQPQHF. The CDR3 DNA reads as TGTGCCAGCAGCTTTAAGGGCGGACTTCAGCCCCAGCATTTT.

The chain joins TRBV13 to TRBJ2-7; TRBD2 might be the D (7 bases). This CDR3 is built from 14 residues. Germline lookup yields CDR1 PRHDT and CDR2 FYEKMQ (reference sequence). The V end was cut by 2 bases, the J end by 5 bases, with 13 bases between. The CDR3 is CASSLWGGDNEQYF. CDR3 sequence (DNA): TGTGCCAGCAGCTTATGGGGAGGGGACAACGAGCAGTACTTC.